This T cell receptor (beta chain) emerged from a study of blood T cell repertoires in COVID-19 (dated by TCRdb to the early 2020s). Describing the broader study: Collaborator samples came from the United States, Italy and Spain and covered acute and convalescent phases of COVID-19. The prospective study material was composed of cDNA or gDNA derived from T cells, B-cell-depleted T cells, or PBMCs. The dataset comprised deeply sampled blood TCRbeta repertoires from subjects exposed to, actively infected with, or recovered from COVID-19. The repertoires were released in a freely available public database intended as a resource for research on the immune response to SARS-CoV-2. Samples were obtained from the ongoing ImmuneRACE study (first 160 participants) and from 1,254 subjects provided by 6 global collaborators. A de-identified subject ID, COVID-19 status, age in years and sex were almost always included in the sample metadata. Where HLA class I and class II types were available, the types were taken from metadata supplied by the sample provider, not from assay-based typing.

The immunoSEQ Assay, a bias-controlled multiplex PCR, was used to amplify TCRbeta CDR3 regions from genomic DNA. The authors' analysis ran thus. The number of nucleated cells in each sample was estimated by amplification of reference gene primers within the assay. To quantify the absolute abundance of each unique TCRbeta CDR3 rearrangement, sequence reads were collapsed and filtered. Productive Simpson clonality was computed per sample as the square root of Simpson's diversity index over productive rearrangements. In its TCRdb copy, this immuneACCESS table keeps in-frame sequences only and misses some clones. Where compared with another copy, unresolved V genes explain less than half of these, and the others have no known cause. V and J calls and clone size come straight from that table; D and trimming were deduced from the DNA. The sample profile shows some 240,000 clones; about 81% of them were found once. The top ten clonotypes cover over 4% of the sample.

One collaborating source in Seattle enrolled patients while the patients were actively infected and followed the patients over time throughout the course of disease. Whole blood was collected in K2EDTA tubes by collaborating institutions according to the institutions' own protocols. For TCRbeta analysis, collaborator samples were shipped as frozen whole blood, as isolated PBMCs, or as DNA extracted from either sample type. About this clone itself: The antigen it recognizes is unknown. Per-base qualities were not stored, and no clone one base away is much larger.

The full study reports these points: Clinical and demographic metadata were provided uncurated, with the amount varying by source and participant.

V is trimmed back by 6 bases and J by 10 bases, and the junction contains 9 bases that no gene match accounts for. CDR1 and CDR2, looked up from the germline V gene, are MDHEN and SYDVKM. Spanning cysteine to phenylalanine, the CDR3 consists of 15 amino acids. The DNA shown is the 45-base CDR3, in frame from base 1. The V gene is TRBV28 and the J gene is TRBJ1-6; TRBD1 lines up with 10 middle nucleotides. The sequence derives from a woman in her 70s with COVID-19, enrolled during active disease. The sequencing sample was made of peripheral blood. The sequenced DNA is TGTGCCAGCAGCCTGGCAGGGACAGGGGCATCACCCCTCCACTTT. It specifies CASSLAGTGASPLHF.